The 30 T cell receptor beta chains below were found in one sample sequenced in a study of immune evolution from preneoplasia to lung adenocarcinoma. Profiled with immunoSEQ multiplex PCR; TCRdb holds only in-frame clones, not every one. The repertoire holds approximately 7,700 clones, with approximately 85% as singletons. The material sequenced was FFPE minimally invasive lung adenocarcinoma tissue. Receptors originate from a person of 80 years or more with lung adenocarcinoma.

This chain connects TRBV19 to TRBJ1-1; 7 bases match TRBD1. Trimming removed 7 bases from V and 4 bases from J; junction bases left unmatched: 3. The CDR3 has 12 amino acids. CDR1 is LNHDA and CDR2 is SQIVND in the germline V gene (reference sequence). In DNA, the CDR3 is TGTGCCAGTACAGGGGGAAGCACTGAAGCTTTCTTT. This gives the protein CASTGGSTEAFF. The complete variable domain, with remaining parts taken from reference TRBV19 and TRBJ1-1, reads DGGITQSPKYLFRKEGQNVTLSCEQNLNHDAMYWYRQDPGQGLRLIYYSQIVNDFQKGDIAEGYSVSREKKESFPLTVTSAQKNPTAFYLCASTGGSTEAFFGQGTRLTVV.

V is TRBV4-1 and J is TRBJ2-7; D is possibly TRBD1 or TRBD2 (5 bases each). Germline lookup yields CDR1 MGHRA and CDR2 YSYEKL. The CDR3 is 14 amino acids. V lost 0 bases to trimming and J lost 2 bases, with 8 bases between them. CDR3 bases: TGCGCCAGCAGCCAAGATGGGGGACCCTACGAGCAGTACTTC. The encoded protein is CASSQDGGPYEQYF.

The V gene is TRBV18, the J gene TRBJ1-2, with D maybe TRBD1 (5 bases). This CDR3 is 15 amino acids long. CDR1 is KGHSH and CDR2 is LQKENI in the germline V gene. The V and J ends lost 6 bases and 4 bases respectively, with 18 bases between them. The CDR3 region is CASSGRGDTTYGYTF. The DNA for the CDR3 is TGTGCCAGCTCTGGTCGGGGGGATACGACCTATGGCTACACCTTC.

This clone has more than one count but fewer than ten. The V gene is TRBV30, the J gene TRBJ2-1, with D perhaps matching TRBD1 (6 bases). There are 14 residues in the CDR3. The V gene's germline CDR1 is GTSNPN and CDR2 SVGIG (reference sequence). V dropped 1 base and J dropped 6 bases, with 13 bases sitting between them. Here the CDR3 DNA reads TGTGCCTGGAGTGCTGGGGGCAAGGTCAATGAGCAGTTCTTC. The encoded protein is CAWSAGGKVNEQFF.

This chain connects TRBV6-6 to TRBJ1-2; D is uncertain. Trimming removed 2 bases at V and 0 bases at J, with 7 bases between. Germline V gene lookup returns CDR1 MNHNY and CDR2 SVGAGI (reference sequence). This CDR3 is built from 14 residues. The CDR3 here is CASSYQQTNYGYTF. For the CDR3, the DNA is TGTGCCAGCAGTTACCAACAGACTAACTATGGCTACACCTTC.

The rearrangement uses TRBV5-1 and TRBJ2-7; 10 positions match TRBD2. This CDR3 contains 15 residues. Germline-derived CDR1 and CDR2 are SGHRS and YFSETQ. V gave up 3 bases and J gave up 6 bases; unmatched junction bases: 9. The CDR3 nucleotides read TGCGCCAGCAGCTCCGCCGGGACTAGCGTCAGCGAGCAGTACTTC. Its translation: CASSSAGTSVSEQYF.

This clone showed up just once. The CDR3 DNA reads as TGTGCCTGGAGTGCCTCCCAGTTTAACTATGGCTACACCTTC. Its translation is CAWSASQFNYGYTF. This chain links TRBV30 with TRBJ1-2; no reliable D call. The CDR3 extends over 14 amino acids. V was cut by 1 base and J by 1 base, with 10 bases left in between. Germline V gene lookup returns CDR1 GTSNPN and CDR2 SVGIG (reference sequence).

CDR3 sequence reads: CASSPGPGDNEQFF. CDR3 nucleotide sequence: TGCGCCAGCAGCCCAGGACCAGGGGACAATGAGCAGTTCTTC. The rearrangement joins TRBV5-1 to TRBJ2-1; weak D call: TRBD1 (6 bases). V was cut by 4 bases and J by 5 bases, with 13 bases left in between. Looked up from germline, CDR1 is SGHRS and CDR2 is YFSETQ. The CDR3 runs to 14 residues. Full variable domain (rest looked up from reference TRBV5-1 and TRBJ2-1): KAGVTQTPRYLIKTRGQQVTLSCSPISGHRSVSWYQQTPGQGLQFLFEYFSETQRNKGNFPGRFSGRQFSNSRSEMNVSTLELGDSALYLCASSPGPGDNEQFFGPGTRLTVL.

The chain uses TRBV7-2 and TRBJ2-7, with no clear D. From germline, CDR1 is SGHTA and CDR2 FQGNSA. The CDR3 runs to 13 residues. Trimming shortened V by 5 bases and J by 2 bases, and 10 bases separated the two germline ends. The CDR3 nucleotides read TGTGCCAGCAGCAAACCTGGAGCCTACGAGCAGTACTTC. Translated, it gives CASSKPGAYEQYF.

This clone has just a few counts. This rearrangement joins TRBV9 to TRBJ2-5; D is unclear. Trimming removed 3 bases at V and 0 bases at J, with 9 bases between. From germline, CDR1 is SGDLS and CDR2 YYNGEE. This CDR3 comprises 14 residues. DNA of the CDR3: TGTGCCAGCAGCGCCACGACGGACCAAGAGACCCAGTACTTC. This encodes CASSATTDQETQYF.

This rearrangement joins TRBV20-1 to TRBJ1-1; a weak D match, TRBD1 (6 bases). This CDR3 is 11 amino acids long. Germline CDR1 reads DFQATT; CDR2 reads SNEGSKA (reference sequence). Trimming removed 6 bases from V and 9 bases from J, with 14 bases in between. For the CDR3, the DNA is TGCAGTGCCACCGCCGGGGGGCAAGCTTTCTTT. Translation: CSATAGGQAFF.

The CDR3 loop is CASSFSGGGADTQYF. Written as DNA, the CDR3 is TGTGCCAGCAGTTTTAGCGGGGGGGGAGCAGATACGCAGTATTTT. The chain joins TRBV7-9 to TRBJ2-3; 11 bases are shared with TRBD2. This CDR3 spans 15 amino acids. Germline V lookup: CDR1 SEHNR, CDR2 FQNEAQ (reference sequence). The V gene end was trimmed by 6 bases and the J gene end by 4 bases; junction bases not matched to a gene: 6.

This clone was counted a few times. The chain has TRBV7-9 and TRBJ2-7; D is uncertain. Germline V CDR1 and CDR2: SEHNR, FQNEAQ (reference sequence). V gave up 1 base and J gave up 3 bases, with 10 bases separating them. CDR3 length: 14 residues. CDR3 residues: CASSLDLGHYEQYF. CDR3 in DNA: TGTGCCAGCAGCTTAGATCTGGGCCACTACGAGCAGTACTTC.

The gene calls are TRBV5-4 and TRBJ2-7; 9 bases fit TRBD1. Trimming removed 4 bases from V and 4 bases from J; junction bases left unmatched: 9. The CDR3 runs to 15 residues. The germline V gene has CDR1 SGHNT and CDR2 YYREEE (reference sequence). The CDR3 DNA sequence: TGTGCCAGCAGCCGACAGGGGGAGGGCAGGTACGAGCAGTACTTC. It is translated as CASSRQGEGRYEQYF.

V and J are TRBV7-6 and TRBJ1-6; D call uncertain. Trimming took 4 bases from V and 7 from J, leaving 14 bases between them. CDR3 length equals 15 residues. Germline CDR1 SGHVS, CDR2 FNYEAQ. CDR3 loop: CASSSGPGINSPLHF. The CDR3 region has the DNA TGTGCCAGCAGCTCTGGGCCCGGGATAAATTCACCCCTCCACTTT.

This clone was observed a handful of times. This chain connects TRBV7-8 to TRBJ2-4; TRBD1 aligns across 8 bases. CDR1 is SGHVS and CDR2 is FQNEAQ in the germline V gene. V shed 5 bases and J 5 bases; nucleotides not matched to a gene: 2. The CDR3 runs 13 residues. CDR3 loop: CASSVTGENIQYF. The CDR3 bases are TGTGCCAGCAGCGTGACAGGGGAAAACATTCAGTACTTC.

This chain joins TRBV7-8 and TRBJ2-7, with unresolved D. V was clipped by 5 bases and J by 4 bases, with 9 bases between them. CDR1 SGHVS and CDR2 FQNEAQ come from the germline V gene. The CDR3 spans 12 residues. CDR3 sequence reads: CASSRTVYEQYF. CDR3 bases: TGTGCCAGCAGCCGGACCGTATACGAGCAGTACTTC.

The CDR3 protein is CASSQRTLPFF. The CDR3 nucleotides read TGTGCCAGCAGCCAGAGGACGCTGCCGTTCTTC. This rearrangement joins TRBV7-2 to TRBJ2-1, with D hard to call. CDR3 length: 11 amino acids. Trimming stripped 5 bases from V and 15 bases from J, with 14 bases between. In germline, CDR1 is SGHTA, CDR2 FQGNSA.

The CDR3 spells CAVETSGGPDTQYF. CDR3 nucleotides: TGTGCCGTAGAGACTAGCGGGGGGCCAGATACGCAGTATTTT. The chain has TRBV6-1 and TRBJ2-3; 13 bases line up with TRBD2. J gave up 4 bases and V 11 bases, and 6 bases lay outside the gene matches. The length of the CDR3 is 14 residues. From germline, CDR1 is MNHNS and CDR2 SASEGT.

The rearrangement links TRBV6-5 to TRBJ1-3; 7 bases agree with TRBD1. The V gene's germline CDR1 is MNHEY and CDR2 SVGAGI. V was pared by 6 bases and J by 1 base, with 3 bases of the junction left unmatched. The CDR3 is made up of 14 amino acids. The CDR3: CASRRQGSGNTIYF. CDR3 nucleotide sequence: TGTGCCAGCAGACGACAGGGATCTGGAAACACCATATATTTT.

The chain joins TRBV6-4 to TRBJ2-1, with D uncertain. CDR1 and CDR2 (germline): MRHNA, SNTAGT. This CDR3 has 14 residues. Trimming cost V 3 bases and J 8 bases, with 14 bases left between them. The CDR3 DNA reads TGTGCCAGCAGTGAACAGTCGAGTATGGATGAGCAGTTCTTC. Its protein product is CASSEQSSMDEQFF.

V gene TRBV18 combines with J gene TRBJ1-3; D is ambiguous. Germline loops: CDR1 KGHSH, CDR2 LQKENI. The V end lost 3 bases, the J end lost 0 bases, and 9 bases lay between the germline ends. This CDR3 has 15 amino acids. The CDR3 sequence is CASSPGRNSGNTIYF. The CDR3 DNA is TGTGCCAGCTCACCCGGACGCAACTCTGGAAACACCATATATTTT.

The V call is TRBV6-1, the J call TRBJ2-5; TRBD2 agrees at 7 bases. The CDR3 consists of 13 residues. Trimming took 6 bases from V and 6 from J; bases not matched to a gene: 7. Germline V gives CDR1 MNHNS, CDR2 SASEGT. CDR3 in amino acids: CASSLTSRQTQYF. The CDR3 DNA follows: TGTGCCAGCAGCCTGACTAGCCGGCAGACCCAGTACTTC.

The chain uses TRBV15 and TRBJ2-1; D is possibly TRBD2 (6 bases). Trimming stripped 1 base from V and 8 bases from J, with 9 bases between. This CDR3 comprises 13 residues. From germline, CDR1 is LNHNV and CDR2 YYDKDF (reference sequence). The CDR3 bases are TGTGCCACCAGCAGAGCGCGGGGCTATGAGCAGTTCTTC. This sequence encodes CATSRARGYEQFF. The full variable domain, completed using reference TRBV15 and TRBJ2-1, is DAMVIQNPRYQVTQFGKPVTLSCSQTLNHNVMYWYQQKSSQAPKLLFHYYDKDFNNEADTPDNFQSRRPNTSFCFLDIRSPGLGDTAMYLCATSRARGYEQFFGPGTRLTVL.

J is TRBJ2-1 and V is TRBV7-2; 7 nucleotides match TRBD1. The CDR3 totals 15 residues. The V gene's germline CDR1 is SGHTA and CDR2 FQGNSA. With V trimmed by 3 bases and J by 3 bases, 5 bases remained unmatched. CDR3 in amino acids: CASSFRDSSYNEQFF. In DNA, the CDR3 is TGTGCCAGCAGCTTTCGGGACAGTAGCTACAATGAGCAGTTCTTC.

This sequence joins TRBV7-3 and TRBJ1-1; 7 positions match TRBD1. The CDR3 loop spans 14 amino acids. With V trimmed by 3 bases and J by 3 bases, 4 bases remained unmatched. CDR1 is SGHTA and CDR2 is FQGTGA in the germline V gene. CDR3 loop: CASSLTGPDTEAFF. The DNA of the CDR3 is TGTGCCAGCAGCTTGACAGGGCCGGACACTGAAGCTTTCTTT.

The chain carries TRBV7-2 and TRBJ2-5, with 8 bases lining up with TRBD2. V was clipped by 5 bases and J by 2 bases; unmatched bases: 1. The CDR3 is 13 residues long. The germline V gene encodes CDR1 SGHTA and CDR2 FQGNSA. The CDR3 region has the DNA TGTGCCAGCAGCCGGGGGGGGCAAGAGACCCAGTACTTC. Its translation: CASSRGGQETQYF.

The chain has TRBV10-1 and TRBJ1-2; TRBD1 aligns across 10 bases. CDR3 length: 13 amino acids. Germline V gives CDR1 WNHNN, CDR2 SYGVQD (reference sequence). V shed 7 bases, J shed 6 bases, and the junction held 5 bases outside the gene matches. DNA of the CDR3: TGCGCCAGCACTTGGGACAGGGGCGATGGCTACACCTTC. Translation: CASTWDRGDGYTF.

This chain connects TRBV7-6 to TRBJ2-5; D is ambiguous. The CDR3 covers 16 residues. The V end was cut by 0 bases, the J end by 3 bases, with 14 bases between. The V gene's germline CDR1 is SGHVS and CDR2 FNYEAQ. The CDR3 DNA sequence: TGTGCCAGCAGCTTAGCAGCCCTTACTACCAAAGAGACCCAGTACTTC. Translated: CASSLAALTTKETQYF. Together with reference TRBV7-6 and TRBJ2-5, the CDR3 gives the full variable domain: GAGVSQSPRYKVTKRGQDVALRCDPISGHVSLYWYRQALGQGPEFLTYFNYEAQQDKSGLPNDRFSAERPEGSISTLTIQRTEQRDSAMYRCASSLAALTTKETQYFGPGTRLLVL.

The chain couples TRBV20-1 to TRBJ1-5; no clear D gene. The germline gives CDR1 DFQATT, CDR2 SNEGSKA (reference sequence). This CDR3 comprises 10 residues. V was cut by 6 bases and J by 7 bases, with 7 bases left in between. This CDR3 is CSAAGQPQHF. The DNA for the CDR3 is TGCAGTGCGGCGGGACAGCCCCAGCATTTT.